Below, one T cell receptor (beta chain) is given with its context. Germline V gene data show CDR1 as LNHDA and CDR2 as SQIVND (reference sequence). Trimming removed 3 bases at V and 5 bases at J, with 13 bases between. CDR3 size: 14 residues. These data originate in a study of blood T cell repertoires in COVID-19. Across the study: Samples representing acute and convalescent COVID-19 were sourced from the United States, Italy and Spain.

Using immunoSEQ multiplex PCR, the repertoire was profiled, and TCRdb retains in-frame clones only, with some absent. Seen here are fewer than 50,000 clones, roughly 69% observed once, and the top ten hold 6.2%. Sequenced material: peripheral blood. The receptor comes from an elderly man with acute or convalescent COVID-19. The chain couples TRBV19 to TRBJ1-1, with D perhaps TRBD1 (6 bases). The CDR3 DNA reads TGTGCCAGTAGTATGTTTGTGGGGGCTACTGAAGCTTTCTTT. This encodes CASSMFVGATEAFF.